Listed below are T cell receptor beta chains from one sample, sequenced in a study of blood T cell repertoires in COVID-19. Here immunoSEQ multiplex PCR was the method, and the copy in TCRdb shows in-frame clones only, minus some. Of about 240,000 clones detected, 83% appear once; the ten largest clones hold 5.5%. Sequencing used peripheral blood. These receptors came from a human donor in a cohort sampled during active COVID-19. The conserved cysteine and the conserved F or W are not part of the CDR3 here. D genes are given only for firm matches.

v_call,d_call,j_call,cdr3_aa
TRBV28,-,TRBJ2-5,ASSDSGARETQY
TRBV25-1,TRBD1,TRBJ1-3,ASSEYRGYSGNTIY
TRBV2,TRBD2,TRBJ2-1,ASSLEGGRNEQF
TRBV7-2,-,TRBJ1-2,ASSSRTDYGYT
TRBV6-6,TRBD1,TRBJ1-2,ASSYSGDREGYT
TRBV6-5,-,TRBJ1-5,ASSALGATDQPQH
TRBV5-1,-,TRBJ1-4,ASSLGHNEKLF
TRBV2,-,TRBJ1-6,ASVAGEGSPLH
TRBV30,TRBD2,TRBJ2-3,AWSVHGEGTQY
TRBV4-1,-,TRBJ2-5,ASSQVPRVLQETQY
TRBV5-4,TRBD1,TRBJ2-3,ASSSGQGHTDTQY
TRBV10-3,-,TRBJ1-4,AIAQNNEKLF
TRBV2,-,TRBJ2-3,ASRPPSGGAVTSTDTQY
TRBV4-1,-,TRBJ1-5,ASSQGAGRRSQH
TRBV18,TRBD2,TRBJ2-2,ASSGTKTTGELF
TRBV11-2,TRBD1,TRBJ2-3,ASSWGQYTDTQY
TRBV4-2,-,TRBJ2-6,ASSQARRSGANVLT
TRBV10-3,TRBD1,TRBJ2-7,AIRGQGLYEQY
TRBV2,TRBD1,TRBJ1-4,ASGTGPYPNEKLF
TRBV27,TRBD1,TRBJ1-1,ASGEGGSMNTEAF
TRBV5-1,TRBD2,TRBJ2-1,ASSRTSGAYNEQF
TRBV5-1,-,TRBJ2-3,ASSSDYKSTDTQY
TRBV19,-,TRBJ1-1,ASSIDRATEAF
TRBV5-4,TRBD1,TRBJ1-2,ASSLGGTVYGYT
TRBV24-1,TRBD1,TRBJ1-5,ATSGQGNQPQH
TRBV12-3/TRBV12-4,-,TRBJ2-3,ATQEGTDTQY
TRBV19,TRBD2,TRBJ2-3,ASSRTSGGLTDTQY
TRBV28,TRBD1,TRBJ2-3,ASSIGQDRTDTQY
TRBV6-6,-,TRBJ1-4,ASSFLVTTYLPQLF
TRBV29-1,TRBD1,TRBJ2-2,SLTGVGFAGELF
TRBV9,-,TRBJ1-3,ASSPPGGGGNTIY
TRBV7-2,-,TRBJ2-3,AIRSKTGRLIEDTQY
TRBV3-1/TRBV3-2,TRBD2,TRBJ2-3,ASSRRELMGTDTQY
TRBV30,TRBD1,TRBJ2-7,AWSLTGGEYEQY
TRBV29-1,TRBD1,TRBJ1-3,SADDRGGNTIY
TRBV18,-,TRBJ1-3,ASSPPVGRAGNTIY
TRBV11-2,-,TRBJ2-3,ASSSRGPPDTQY
TRBV12-3/TRBV12-4,-,TRBJ1-1,ASSYAVLAAF
TRBV30,TRBD1,TRBJ2-2,AWSNRGRGGELF
TRBV4-1,TRBD1,TRBJ2-7,ASSQWPGQGYNEQY
TRBV28,TRBD1,TRBJ1-1,ASITGQAISEAF
TRBV11-2,-,TRBJ2-5,ASSLGTHGQETQY
TRBV7-8,-,TRBJ2-3,ASSSLNGDTQY
TRBV19,-,TRBJ1-2,ASSANSFYGYT
TRBV18,-,TRBJ1-1,ASSSRGEMNTEAF
TRBV19,-,TRBJ2-2,ASSATNTGELF
TRBV14,TRBD1,TRBJ1-4,ASSDRQGAREKLF
TRBV3-1/TRBV3-2,-,TRBJ2-7,ASSQVLGMTYEQY
TRBV12-5,-,TRBJ2-5,ASGLSTGVETQY
TRBV29-1,-,TRBJ2-2,SARQGGVTGELF
TRBV6-5,-,TRBJ2-1,ASSLRQADYNEQF